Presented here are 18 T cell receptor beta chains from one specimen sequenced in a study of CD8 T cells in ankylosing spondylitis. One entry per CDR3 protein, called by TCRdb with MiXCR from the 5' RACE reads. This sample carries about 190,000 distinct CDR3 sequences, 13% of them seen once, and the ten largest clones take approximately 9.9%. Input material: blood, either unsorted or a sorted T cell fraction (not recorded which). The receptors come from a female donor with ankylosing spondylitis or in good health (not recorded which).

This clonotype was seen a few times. The CDR3 here is CSARERQGVLYEQYF. The CDR3 DNA follows: TGCAGTGCTAGAGAACGACAGGGGGTTCTTTACGAGCAGTACTTC. The V and J genes are TRBV20-1 and TRBJ2-7; 9 positions match TRBD1. This CDR3 region has 15 residues. CDR1 and CDR2 from the germline V gene are DFQATT and SNEGSKA (reference sequence). The J segment lost 4 bases and the V segment lost 0 bases, leaving 7 bases of the junction unmatched.

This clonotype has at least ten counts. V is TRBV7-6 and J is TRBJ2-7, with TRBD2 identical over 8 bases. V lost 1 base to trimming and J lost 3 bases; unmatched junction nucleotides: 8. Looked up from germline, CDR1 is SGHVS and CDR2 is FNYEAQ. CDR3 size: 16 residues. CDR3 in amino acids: CASSLVPAGVNYEQYF. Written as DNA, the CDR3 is TGTGCCAGCAGCTTAGTCCCAGCGGGAGTCAACTACGAGCAGTACTTC.

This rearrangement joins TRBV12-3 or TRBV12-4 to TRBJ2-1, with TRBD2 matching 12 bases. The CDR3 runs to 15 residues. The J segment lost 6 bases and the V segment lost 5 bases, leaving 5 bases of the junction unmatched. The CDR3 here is CASSILAGGSNEQFF. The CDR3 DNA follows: TGTGCCAGCAGTATTCTAGCGGGAGGGTCCAATGAGCAGTTCTTC.

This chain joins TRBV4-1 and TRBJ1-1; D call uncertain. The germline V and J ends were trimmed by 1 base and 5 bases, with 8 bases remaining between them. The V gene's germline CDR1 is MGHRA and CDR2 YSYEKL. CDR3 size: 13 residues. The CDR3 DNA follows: TGCGCCAGCAGCCAAGGCTCGGGGACTGAAGCTTTCTTT. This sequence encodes CASSQGSGTEAFF.

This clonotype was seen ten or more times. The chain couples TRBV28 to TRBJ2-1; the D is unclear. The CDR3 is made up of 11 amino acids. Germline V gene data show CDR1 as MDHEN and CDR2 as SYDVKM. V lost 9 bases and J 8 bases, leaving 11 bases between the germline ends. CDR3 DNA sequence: TGTGCCAGTCGGGTTGCGGATGAGCAGTTCTTC. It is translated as CASRVADEQFF.

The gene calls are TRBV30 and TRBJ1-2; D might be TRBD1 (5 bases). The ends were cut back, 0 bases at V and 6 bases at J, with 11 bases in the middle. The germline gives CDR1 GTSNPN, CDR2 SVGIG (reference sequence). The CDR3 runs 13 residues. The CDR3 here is CAWSVSGTHGYTF. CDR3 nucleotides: TGTGCCTGGAGTGTTTCAGGGACCCATGGCTACACCTTC.

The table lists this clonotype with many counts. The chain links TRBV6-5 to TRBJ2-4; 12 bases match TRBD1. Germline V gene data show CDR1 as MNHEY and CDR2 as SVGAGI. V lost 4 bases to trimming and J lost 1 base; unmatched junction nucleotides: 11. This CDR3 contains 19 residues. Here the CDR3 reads CASSSRPGQGAGAKNIQYF. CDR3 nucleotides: TGTGCCAGCAGTTCGAGACCGGGACAGGGGGCCGGGGCCAAAAACATTCAGTACTTC.

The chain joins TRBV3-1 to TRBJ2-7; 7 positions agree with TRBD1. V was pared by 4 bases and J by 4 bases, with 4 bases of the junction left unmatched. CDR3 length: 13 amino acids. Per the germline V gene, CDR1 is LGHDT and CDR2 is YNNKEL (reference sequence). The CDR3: CASSPTGDYEQYF. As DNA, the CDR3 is TGTGCCAGCAGCCCCACAGGGGATTACGAGCAGTACTTC.

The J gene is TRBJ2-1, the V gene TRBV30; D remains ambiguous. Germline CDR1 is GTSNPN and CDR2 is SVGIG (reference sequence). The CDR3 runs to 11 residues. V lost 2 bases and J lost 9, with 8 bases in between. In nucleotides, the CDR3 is TGTGCCTGGAGTAAGGGTGGTGAGCAGTTCTTC. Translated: CAWSKGGEQFF.

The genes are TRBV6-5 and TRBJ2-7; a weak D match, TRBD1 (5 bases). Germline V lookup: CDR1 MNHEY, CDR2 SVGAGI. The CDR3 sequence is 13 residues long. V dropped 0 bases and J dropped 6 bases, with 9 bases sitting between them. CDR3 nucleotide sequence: TGTGCCAGCAGTTACTCGAGACAGAGCGAGCAGTACTTC. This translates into CASSYSRQSEQYF.

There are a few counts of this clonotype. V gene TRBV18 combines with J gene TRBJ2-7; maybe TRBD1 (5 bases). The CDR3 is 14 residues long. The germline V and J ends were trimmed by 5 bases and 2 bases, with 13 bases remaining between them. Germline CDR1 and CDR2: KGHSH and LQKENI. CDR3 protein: CASSSGHRTYEQYF. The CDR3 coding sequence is TGTGCCAGCTCATCAGGACACCGAACCTACGAGCAGTACTTC.

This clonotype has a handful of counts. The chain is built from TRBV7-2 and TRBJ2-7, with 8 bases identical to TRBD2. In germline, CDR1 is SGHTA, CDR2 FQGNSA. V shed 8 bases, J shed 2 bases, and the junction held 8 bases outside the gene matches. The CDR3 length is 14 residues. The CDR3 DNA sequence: TGTGCCAGCGGTCCTAGCGGGCCAACCTACGAGCAGTACTTC. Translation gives CASGPSGPTYEQYF. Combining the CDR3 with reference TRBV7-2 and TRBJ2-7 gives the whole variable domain GAGVSQSPSNKVTEKGKDVELRCDPISGHTALYWYRQSLGQGLEFLIYFQGNSAPDKSGLPSDRFSAERTGGSVSTLTIQRTQQEDSAVYLCASGPSGPTYEQYFGPGTRLTVT.

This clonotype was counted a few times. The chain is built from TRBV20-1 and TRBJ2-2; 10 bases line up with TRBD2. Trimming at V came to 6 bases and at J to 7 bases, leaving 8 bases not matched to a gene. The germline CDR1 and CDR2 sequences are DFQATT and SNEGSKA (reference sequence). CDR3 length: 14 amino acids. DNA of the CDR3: TGCAGTGCCCCCAGCTGGACTAGCGGCGGGGAGCTGTTTTTT. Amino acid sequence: CSAPSWTSGGELFF.

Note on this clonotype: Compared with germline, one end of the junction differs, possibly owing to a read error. The CDR3 spells CASRGTMGGYEHFF. In DNA form, the CDR3 reads TGTGCCAGCAGGGGGACAATGGGGGGGTATGAGCACTTCTTC. The chain recombines TRBV2 with TRBJ2-1, with a tentative D call TRBD2 (7 bases). CDR1 and CDR2 (germline): SNHLY, FYNNEI. The CDR3 contains 14 residues.

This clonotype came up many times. The CDR3 DNA reads TGTGCCAGCAGCTTAATGTCCCAGGCGTCCCAAGAGACCCAGTACTTC. It translates to CASSLMSQASQETQYF. The V call is TRBV11-2, the J call TRBJ2-5; the D is unclear. Trimming removed 2 bases from V and 1 base from J, with 14 bases in between. The germline CDR1 and CDR2 sequences are SGHAT and FQNNGV. The CDR3 has 16 residues. Full variable domain (outside the CDR3, taken from reference TRBV11-2 and TRBJ2-5): EAGVAQSPRYKIIEKRQSVAFWCNPISGHATLYWYQQILGQGPKLLIQFQNNGVVDDSQLPKDRFSAERLKGVDSTLKIQPAKLEDSAVYLCASSLMSQASQETQYFGPGTRLLVL.

The CDR3 protein is CASRDSLNQPQHF. The CDR3 DNA is TGTGCCAGCCGGGACAGTTTAAATCAGCCCCAGCATTTT. The chain has TRBV6-2 or TRBV6-3 and TRBJ1-5; TRBD1 agrees at 7 bases. The CDR3 loop spans 13 amino acids. J gave up 4 bases and V 8 bases, and 5 bases lay outside the gene matches. CDR1 MNHEY and CDR2 SVGEGT come from the germline V gene.

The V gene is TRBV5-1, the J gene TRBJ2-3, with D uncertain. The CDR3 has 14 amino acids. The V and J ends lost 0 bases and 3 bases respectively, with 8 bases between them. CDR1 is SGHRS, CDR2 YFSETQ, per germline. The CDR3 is CASSLVAETDTQYF. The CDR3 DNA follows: TGCGCCAGCAGCTTGGTGGCGGAGACAGATACGCAGTATTTT.

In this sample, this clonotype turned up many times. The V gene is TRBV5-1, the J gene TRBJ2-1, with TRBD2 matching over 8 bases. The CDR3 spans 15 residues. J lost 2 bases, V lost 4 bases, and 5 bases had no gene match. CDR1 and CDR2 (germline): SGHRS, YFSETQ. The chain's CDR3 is CASSRAGVTYNEQFF. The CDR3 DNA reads TGCGCCAGCAGCAGAGCGGGAGTAACCTACAATGAGCAGTTCTTC.